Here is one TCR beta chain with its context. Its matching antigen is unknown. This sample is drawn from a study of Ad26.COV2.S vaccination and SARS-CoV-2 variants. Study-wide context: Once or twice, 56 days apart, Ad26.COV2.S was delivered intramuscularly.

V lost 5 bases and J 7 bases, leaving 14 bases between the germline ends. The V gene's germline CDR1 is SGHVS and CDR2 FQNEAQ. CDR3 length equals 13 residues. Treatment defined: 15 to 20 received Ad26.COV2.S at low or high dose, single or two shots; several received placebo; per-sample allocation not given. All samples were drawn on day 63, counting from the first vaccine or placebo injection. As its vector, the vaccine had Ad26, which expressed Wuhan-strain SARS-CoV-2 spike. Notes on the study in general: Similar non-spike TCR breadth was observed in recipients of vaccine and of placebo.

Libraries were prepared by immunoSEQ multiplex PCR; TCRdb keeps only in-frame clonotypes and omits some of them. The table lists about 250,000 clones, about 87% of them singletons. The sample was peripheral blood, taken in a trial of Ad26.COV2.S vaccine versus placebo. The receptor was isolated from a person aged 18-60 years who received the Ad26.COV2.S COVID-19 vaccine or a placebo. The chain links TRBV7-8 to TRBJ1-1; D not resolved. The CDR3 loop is CASSKRGSHEAFF. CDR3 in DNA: TGTGCCAGCAGCAAGCGCGGTAGCCATGAAGCTTTCTTT.